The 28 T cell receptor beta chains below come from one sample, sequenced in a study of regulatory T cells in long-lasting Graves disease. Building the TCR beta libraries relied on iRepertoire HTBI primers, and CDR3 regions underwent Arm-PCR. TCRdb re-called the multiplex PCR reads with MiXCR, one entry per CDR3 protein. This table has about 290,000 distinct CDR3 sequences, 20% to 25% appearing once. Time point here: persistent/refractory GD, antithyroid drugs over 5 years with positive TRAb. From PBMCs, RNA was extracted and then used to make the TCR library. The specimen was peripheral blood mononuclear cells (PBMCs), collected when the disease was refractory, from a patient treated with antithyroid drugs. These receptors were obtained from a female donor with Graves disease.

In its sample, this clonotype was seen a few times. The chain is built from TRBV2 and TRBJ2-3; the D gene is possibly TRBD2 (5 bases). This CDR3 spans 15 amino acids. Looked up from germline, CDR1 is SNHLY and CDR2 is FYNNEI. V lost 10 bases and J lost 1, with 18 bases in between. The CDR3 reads CATPPARAGTDTQYF. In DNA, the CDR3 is TGTGCCACCCCCCCCGCACGAGCGGGCACAGATACGCAGTATTTT. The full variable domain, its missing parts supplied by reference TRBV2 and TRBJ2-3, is EPEVTQTPSHQVTQMGQEVILRCVPISNHLYFYWYRQILGQKVEFLVSFYNNEISEKSEIFDDQFSVERPDGSNFTLKIRSTKLEDSAMYFCATPPARAGTDTQYFGPGTRLTVL.

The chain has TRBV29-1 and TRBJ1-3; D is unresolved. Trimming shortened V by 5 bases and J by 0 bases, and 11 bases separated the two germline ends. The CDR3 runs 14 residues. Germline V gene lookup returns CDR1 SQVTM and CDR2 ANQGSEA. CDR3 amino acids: CSVQEDLSGNTIYF. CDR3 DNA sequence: TGCAGCGTTCAGGAGGATCTCTCTGGAAACACCATATATTTT.

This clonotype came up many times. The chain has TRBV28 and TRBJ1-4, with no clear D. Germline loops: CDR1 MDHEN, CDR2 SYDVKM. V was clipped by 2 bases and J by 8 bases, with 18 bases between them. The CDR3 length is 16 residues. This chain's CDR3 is CASSLPSLGDQEKLFF. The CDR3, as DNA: TGTGCCAGCAGTTTACCGTCTTTAGGCGACCAAGAAAAACTGTTTTTT.

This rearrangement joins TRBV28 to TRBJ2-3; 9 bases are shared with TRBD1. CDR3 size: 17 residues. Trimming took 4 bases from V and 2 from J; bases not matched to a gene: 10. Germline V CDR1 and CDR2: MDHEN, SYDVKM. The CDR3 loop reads CASSSTGGGPTTDTQYF. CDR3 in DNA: TGTGCCAGCAGTTCCACAGGGGGCGGCCCGACCACAGATACGCAGTATTTT. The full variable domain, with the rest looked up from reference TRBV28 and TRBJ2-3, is DVKVTQSSRYLVKRTGEKVFLECVQDMDHENMFWYRQDPGLGLRLIYFSYDVKMKEKGDIPEGYSVSREKKERFSLILESASTNQTSMYLCASSSTGGGPTTDTQYFGPGTRLTVL.

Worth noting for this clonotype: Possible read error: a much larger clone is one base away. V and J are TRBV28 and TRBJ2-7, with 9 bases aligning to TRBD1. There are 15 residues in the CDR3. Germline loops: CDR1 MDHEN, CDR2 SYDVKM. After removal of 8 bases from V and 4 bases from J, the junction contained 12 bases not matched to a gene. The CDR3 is CASGRSRDRVYEQYF. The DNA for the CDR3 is TGTGCCAGCGGGCGCAGCCGGGACAGGGTTTACGAGCAGTACTTC.

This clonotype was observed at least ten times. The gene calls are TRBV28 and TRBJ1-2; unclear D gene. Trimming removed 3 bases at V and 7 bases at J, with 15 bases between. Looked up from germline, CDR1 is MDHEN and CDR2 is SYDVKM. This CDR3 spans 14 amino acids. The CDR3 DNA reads TGTGCCAGCAGTTTGCGCCCAAGGGAGGGTGGCTACACCTTC. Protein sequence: CASSLRPREGGYTF.

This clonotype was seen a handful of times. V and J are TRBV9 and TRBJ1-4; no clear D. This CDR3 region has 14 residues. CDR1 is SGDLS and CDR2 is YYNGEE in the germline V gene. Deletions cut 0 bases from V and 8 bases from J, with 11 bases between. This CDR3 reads CASSVGMVGEKLFF. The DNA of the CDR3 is TGTGCCAGCAGCGTAGGGATGGTAGGGGAAAAACTGTTTTTT.

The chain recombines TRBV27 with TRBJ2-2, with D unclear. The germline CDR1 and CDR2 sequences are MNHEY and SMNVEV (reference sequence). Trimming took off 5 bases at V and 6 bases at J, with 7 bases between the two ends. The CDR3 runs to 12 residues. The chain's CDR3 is CASSLYSGELFF. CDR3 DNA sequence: TGTGCCAGCAGTCTTTACTCCGGGGAGCTGTTTTTT.

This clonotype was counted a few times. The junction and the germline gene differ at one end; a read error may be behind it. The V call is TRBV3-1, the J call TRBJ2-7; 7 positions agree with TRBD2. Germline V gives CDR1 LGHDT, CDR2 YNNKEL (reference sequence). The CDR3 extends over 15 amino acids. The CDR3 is CASRQEIAGAYEQYF. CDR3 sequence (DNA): TGTGCCAGCAGACAAGAAATTGCGGGAGCCTACGAGCAGTACTTC.

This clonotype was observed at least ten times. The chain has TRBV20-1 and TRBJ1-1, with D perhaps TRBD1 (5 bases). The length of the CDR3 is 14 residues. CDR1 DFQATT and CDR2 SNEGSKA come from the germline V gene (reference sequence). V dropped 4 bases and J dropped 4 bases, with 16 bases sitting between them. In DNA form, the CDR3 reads TGCAGTGCTACACGACCCCGAGGGGTCACTGAAGCTTTCTTT. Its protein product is CSATRPRGVTEAFF.

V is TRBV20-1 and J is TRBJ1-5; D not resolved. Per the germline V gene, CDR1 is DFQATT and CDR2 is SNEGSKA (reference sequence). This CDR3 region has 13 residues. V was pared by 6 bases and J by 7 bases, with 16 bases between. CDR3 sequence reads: CSAKRWADQPQHF. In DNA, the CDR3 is TGCAGTGCGAAGAGATGGGCGGACCAGCCCCAGCATTTT.

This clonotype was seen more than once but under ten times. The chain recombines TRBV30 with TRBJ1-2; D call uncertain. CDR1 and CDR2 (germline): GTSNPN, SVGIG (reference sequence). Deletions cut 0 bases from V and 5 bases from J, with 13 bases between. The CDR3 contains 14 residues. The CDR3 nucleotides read TGTGCCTGGAGTGTTGGGTTTCTGGGGTATGGCTACACCTTC. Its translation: CAWSVGFLGYGYTF.

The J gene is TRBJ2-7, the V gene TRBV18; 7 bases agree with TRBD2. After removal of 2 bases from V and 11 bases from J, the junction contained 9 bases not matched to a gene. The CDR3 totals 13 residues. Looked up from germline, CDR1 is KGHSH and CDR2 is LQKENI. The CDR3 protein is CASSPRAGDVEYF. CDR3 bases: TGTGCCAGCTCACCAAGGGCGGGGGACGTAGAGTACTTC.

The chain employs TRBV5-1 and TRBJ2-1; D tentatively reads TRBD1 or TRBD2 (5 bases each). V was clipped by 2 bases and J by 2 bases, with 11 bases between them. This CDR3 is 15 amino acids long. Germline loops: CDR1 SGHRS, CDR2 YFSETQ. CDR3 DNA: TGCGCCAGCAGCTTAAGGGACGTAACCTACAATGAGCAGTTCTTC. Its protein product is CASSLRDVTYNEQFF.

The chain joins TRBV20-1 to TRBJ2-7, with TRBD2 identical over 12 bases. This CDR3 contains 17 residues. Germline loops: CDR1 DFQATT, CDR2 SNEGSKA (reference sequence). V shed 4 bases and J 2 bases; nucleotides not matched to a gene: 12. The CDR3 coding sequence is TGCAGTGCTATAGCCGCTAGCGGGAGGGCAGGGACCTACGAGCAGTACTTC. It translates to CSAIAASGRAGTYEQYF.

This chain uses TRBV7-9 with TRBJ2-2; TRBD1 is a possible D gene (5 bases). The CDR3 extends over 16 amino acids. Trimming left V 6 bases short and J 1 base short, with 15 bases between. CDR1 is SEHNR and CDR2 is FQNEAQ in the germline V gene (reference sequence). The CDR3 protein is CASRDPDRENTGELFF. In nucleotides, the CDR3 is TGTGCCAGCAGGGACCCTGACAGAGAGAACACCGGGGAGCTGTTTTTT.

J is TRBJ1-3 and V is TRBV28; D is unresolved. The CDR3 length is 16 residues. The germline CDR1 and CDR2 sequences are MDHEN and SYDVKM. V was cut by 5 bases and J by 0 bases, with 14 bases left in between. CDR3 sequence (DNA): TGTGCCAGCAGTCCACAGTTGACGTTCTCTGGAAACACCATATATTTT. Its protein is CASSPQLTFSGNTIYF. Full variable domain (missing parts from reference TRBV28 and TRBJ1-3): DVKVTQSSRYLVKRTGEKVFLECVQDMDHENMFWYRQDPGLGLRLIYFSYDVKMKEKGDIPEGYSVSREKKERFSLILESASTNQTSMYLCASSPQLTFSGNTIYFGEGSWLTVV.

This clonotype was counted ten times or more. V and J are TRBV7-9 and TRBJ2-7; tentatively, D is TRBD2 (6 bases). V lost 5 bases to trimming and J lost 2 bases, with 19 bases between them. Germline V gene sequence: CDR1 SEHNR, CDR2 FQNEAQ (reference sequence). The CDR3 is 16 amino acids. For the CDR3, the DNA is TGTGCCAGCAGCCGGGGGTTAGGGAAGGAGGCCTACGAGCAGTACTTC. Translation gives CASSRGLGKEAYEQYF.

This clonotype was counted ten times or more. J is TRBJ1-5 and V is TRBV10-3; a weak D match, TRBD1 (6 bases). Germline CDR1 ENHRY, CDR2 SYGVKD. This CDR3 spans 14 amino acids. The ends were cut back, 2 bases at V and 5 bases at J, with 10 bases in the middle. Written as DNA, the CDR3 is TGTGCCATCAGTGAGGCACAGGGCGATCAGCCCCAGCATTTT. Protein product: CAISEAQGDQPQHF.

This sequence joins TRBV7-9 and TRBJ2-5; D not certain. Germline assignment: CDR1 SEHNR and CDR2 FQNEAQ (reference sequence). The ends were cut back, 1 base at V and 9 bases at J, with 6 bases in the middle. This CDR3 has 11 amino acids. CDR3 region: CASSLDEAQYF. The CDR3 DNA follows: TGTGCCAGCAGCTTAGACGAGGCCCAGTACTTC.

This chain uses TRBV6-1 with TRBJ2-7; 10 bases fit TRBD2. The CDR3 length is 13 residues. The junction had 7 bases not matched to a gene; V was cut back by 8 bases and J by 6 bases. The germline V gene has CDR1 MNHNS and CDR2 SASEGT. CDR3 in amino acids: CASAAGGVSEQYF. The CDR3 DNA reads TGTGCCAGCGCAGCGGGAGGGGTCTCCGAGCAGTACTTC.

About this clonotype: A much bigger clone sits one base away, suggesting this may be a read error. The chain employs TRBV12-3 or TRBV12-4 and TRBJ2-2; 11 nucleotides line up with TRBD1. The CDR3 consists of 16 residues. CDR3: CASNPGQGANTGELLF. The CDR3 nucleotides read TGTGCCAGCAACCCAGGACAGGGGGCAAACACCGGGGAGCTGCTTTTT.

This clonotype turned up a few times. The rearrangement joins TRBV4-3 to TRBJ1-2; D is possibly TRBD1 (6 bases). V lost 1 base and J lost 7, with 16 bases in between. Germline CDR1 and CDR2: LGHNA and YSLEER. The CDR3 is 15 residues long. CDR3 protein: CASSQAGRGAVGYTF. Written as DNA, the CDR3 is TGCGCCAGCAGCCAAGCTGGGCGGGGGGCGGTTGGCTACACCTTC.

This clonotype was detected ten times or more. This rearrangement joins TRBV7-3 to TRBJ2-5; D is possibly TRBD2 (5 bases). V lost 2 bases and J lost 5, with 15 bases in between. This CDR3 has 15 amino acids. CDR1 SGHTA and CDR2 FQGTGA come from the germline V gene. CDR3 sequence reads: CASSLGVGGAETQYF. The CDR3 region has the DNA TGTGCCAGCAGCTTAGGGGTTGGAGGAGCGGAGACCCAGTACTTC.

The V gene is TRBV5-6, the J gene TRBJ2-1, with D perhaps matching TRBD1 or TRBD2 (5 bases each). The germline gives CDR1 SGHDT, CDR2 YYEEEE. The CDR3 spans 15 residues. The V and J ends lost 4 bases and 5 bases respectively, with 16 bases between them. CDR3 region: CASSINQGRNNEQFF. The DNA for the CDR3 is TGTGCCAGCAGCATAAACCAGGGACGGAACAATGAGCAGTTCTTC. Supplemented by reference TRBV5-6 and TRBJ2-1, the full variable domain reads DAGVTQSPTHLIKTRGQQVTLRCSPKSGHDTVSWYQQALGQGPQFIFQYYEEEERQRGNFPDRFSGHQFPNYSSELNVNALLLGDSALYLCASSINQGRNNEQFFGPGTRLTVL.

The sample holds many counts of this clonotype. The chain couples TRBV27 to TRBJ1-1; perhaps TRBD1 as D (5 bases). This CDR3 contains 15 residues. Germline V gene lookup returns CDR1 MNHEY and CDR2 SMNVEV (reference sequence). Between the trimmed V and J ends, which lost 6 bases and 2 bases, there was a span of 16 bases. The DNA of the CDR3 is TGTGCCAGCAGGGATTCCTCCGGGGGAAACACTGAAGCTTTCTTT. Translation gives CASRDSSGGNTEAFF.

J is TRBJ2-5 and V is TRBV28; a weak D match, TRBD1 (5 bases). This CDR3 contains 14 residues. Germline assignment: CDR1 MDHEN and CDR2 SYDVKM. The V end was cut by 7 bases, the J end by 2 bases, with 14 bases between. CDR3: CASTVDSLQETQYF. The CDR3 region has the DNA TGTGCCAGCACCGTCGACAGTTTACAAGAGACCCAGTACTTC. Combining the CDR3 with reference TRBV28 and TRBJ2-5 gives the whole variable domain DVKVTQSSRYLVKRTGEKVFLECVQDMDHENMFWYRQDPGLGLRLIYFSYDVKMKEKGDIPEGYSVSREKKERFSLILESASTNQTSMYLCASTVDSLQETQYFGPGTRLLVL.

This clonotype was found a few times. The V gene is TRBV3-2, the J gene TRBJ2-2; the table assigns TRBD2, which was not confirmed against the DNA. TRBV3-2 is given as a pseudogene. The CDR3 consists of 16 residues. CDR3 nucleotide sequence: TGTGCCAGCAGCCTACAGCGGGAGGGCATGACTGGGGAGCTGTTTTTT. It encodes CASSLQREGMTGELFF.